The present T cell receptor beta chain was sequenced within a study of cytomegalovirus exposure and HLA in healthy donors. About this clone: Antigen unknown.

Trimming cost V 5 bases and J 1 base; bases outside gene matches: 6. The CDR3 contains 15 residues. Germline V gene lookup returns CDR1 MNHEY and CDR2 SMNVEV (reference sequence). The study, taken as a whole, reports: It was 160 or so TCR beta chains that were listed as cytomegalovirus-associated.

TCRdb keeps only in-frame clones here, not all; method: immunoSEQ multiplex PCR. Of 200,000 to 250,000 clones in the sample, around 90% were seen once. The clonotype was recovered from a young woman in good health and CMV-seropositive. The V call is TRBV27, the J call TRBJ1-1; 8 positions match TRBD1. The specimen was PBMCs. DNA of the CDR3: TGTGCCAGCAGTGAGGAGGACAGGGCGAACACTGAAGCTTTCTTT. Translation gives CASSEEDRANTEAFF.